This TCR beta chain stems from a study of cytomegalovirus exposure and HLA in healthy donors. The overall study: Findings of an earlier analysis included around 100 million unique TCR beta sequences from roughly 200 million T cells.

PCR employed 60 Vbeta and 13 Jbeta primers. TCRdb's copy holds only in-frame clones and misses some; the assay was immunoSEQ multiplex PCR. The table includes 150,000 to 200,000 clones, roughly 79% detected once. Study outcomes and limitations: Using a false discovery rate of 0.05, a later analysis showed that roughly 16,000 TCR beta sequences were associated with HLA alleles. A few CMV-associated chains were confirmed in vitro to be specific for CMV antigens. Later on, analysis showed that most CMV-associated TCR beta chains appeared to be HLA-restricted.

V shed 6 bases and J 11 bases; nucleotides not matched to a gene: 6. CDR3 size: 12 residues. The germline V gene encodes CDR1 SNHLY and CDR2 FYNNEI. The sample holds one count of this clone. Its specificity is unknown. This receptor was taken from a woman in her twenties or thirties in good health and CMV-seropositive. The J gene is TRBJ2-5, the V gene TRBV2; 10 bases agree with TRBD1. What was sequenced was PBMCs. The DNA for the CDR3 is TGTGCCAGCAGCCGGGACAGGGGCAGTCAGTACTTC. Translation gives CASSRDRGSQYF.